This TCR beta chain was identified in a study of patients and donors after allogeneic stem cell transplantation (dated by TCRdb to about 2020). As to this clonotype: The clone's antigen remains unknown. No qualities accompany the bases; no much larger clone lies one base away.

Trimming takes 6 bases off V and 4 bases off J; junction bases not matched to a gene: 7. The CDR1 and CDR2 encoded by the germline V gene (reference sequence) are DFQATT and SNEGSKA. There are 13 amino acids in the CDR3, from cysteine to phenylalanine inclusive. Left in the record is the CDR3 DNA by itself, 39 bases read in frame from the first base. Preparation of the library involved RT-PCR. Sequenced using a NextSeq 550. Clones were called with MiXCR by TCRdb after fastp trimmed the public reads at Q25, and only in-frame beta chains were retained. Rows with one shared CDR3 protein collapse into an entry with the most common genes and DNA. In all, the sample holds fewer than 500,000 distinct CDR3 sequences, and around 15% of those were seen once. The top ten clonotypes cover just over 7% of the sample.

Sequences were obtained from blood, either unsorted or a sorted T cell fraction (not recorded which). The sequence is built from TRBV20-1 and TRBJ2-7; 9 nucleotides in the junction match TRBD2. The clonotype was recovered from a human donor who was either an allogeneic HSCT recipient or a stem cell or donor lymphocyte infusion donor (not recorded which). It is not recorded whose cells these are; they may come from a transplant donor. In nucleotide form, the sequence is TGCAGTGCGGAAAGACTAGCGGATTACGAGCAGTACTTC. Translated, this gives CSAERLADYEQYF.